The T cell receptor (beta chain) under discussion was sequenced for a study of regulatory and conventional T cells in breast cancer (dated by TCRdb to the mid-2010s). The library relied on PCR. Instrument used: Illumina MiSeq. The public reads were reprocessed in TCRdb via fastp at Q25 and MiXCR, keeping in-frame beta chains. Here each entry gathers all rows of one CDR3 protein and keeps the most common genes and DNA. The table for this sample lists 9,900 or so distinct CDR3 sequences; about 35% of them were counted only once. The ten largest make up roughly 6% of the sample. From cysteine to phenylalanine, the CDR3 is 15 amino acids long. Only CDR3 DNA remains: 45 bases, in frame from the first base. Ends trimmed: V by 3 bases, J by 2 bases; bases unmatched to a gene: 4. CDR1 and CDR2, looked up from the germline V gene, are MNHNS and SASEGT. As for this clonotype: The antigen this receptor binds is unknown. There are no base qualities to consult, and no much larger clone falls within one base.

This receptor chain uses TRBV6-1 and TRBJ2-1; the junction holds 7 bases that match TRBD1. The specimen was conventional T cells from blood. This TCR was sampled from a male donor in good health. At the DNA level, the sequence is TGTGCCAGCAGTGACCGACAGGGCCCCTACAATGAGCAGTTCTTC. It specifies CASSDRQGPYNEQFF.